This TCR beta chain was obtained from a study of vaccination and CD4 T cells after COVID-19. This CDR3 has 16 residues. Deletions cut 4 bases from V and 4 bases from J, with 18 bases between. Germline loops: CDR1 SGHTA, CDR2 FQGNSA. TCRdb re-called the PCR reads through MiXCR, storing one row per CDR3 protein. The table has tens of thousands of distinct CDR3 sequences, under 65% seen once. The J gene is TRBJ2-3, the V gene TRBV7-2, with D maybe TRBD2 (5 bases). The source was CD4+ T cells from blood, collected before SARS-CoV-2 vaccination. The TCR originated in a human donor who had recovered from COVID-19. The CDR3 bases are TGTGCCAGCAGCTCCATGCCGGCCGGGATTGCAGATACGCAGTATTTT. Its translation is CASSSMPAGIADTQYF.